This T cell receptor beta chain was profiled in a study of T-cell memory formation after mild COVID-19. The CDR3 is 14 amino acids. Germline V gives CDR1 SGHVS, CDR2 FNYEAQ. J lost 9 bases, V lost 5 bases, and 9 bases had no gene match. Whole-study results and caveats: Pre-infection memory harbored some responding clones, suggesting cross-reactive memory joined.

cDNA libraries for TCR alpha and TCR beta, carrying sample barcodes and UMIs, came from 5'RACE with constant-segment primers. TCRdb independently ran MiXCR on the 5' RACE reads; one entry per CDR3 protein. The sample holds 450,000 or so distinct CDR3 sequences, roughly 25% seen once. As concerns this clonotype: What it binds is not known.

This TCR came from an adult woman who had mild COVID-19 (a few samples of this study predate the infection). Cell type and time point are not known. Sample: PBMCs or a T cell subset sorted from them (not recorded which). The chain employs TRBV7-6 and TRBJ1-5; the match to TRBD1 covers 8 bases. The CDR3 bases are TGTGCCAGCAGCGCGGGACAGGTGGCAACGCCCCAGCATTTT. Translation gives CASSAGQVATPQHF.